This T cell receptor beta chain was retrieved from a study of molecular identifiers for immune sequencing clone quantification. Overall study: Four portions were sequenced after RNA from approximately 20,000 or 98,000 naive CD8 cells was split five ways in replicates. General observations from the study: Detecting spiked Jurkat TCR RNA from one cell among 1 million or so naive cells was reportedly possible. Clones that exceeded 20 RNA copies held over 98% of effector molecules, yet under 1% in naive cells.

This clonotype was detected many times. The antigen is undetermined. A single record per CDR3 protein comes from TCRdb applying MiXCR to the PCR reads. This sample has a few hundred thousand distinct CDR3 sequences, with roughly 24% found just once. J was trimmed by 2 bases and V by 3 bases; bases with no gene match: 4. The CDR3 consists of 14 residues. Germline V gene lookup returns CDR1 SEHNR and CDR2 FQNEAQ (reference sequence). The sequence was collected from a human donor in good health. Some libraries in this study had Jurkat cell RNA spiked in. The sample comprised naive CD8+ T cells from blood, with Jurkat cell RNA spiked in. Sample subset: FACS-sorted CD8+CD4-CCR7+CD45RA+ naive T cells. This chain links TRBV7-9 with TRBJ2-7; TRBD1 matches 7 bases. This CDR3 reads CASSLGQTPYEQYF. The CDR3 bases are TGTGCCAGCAGCTTGGGACAGACCCCCTACGAGCAGTACTTC.